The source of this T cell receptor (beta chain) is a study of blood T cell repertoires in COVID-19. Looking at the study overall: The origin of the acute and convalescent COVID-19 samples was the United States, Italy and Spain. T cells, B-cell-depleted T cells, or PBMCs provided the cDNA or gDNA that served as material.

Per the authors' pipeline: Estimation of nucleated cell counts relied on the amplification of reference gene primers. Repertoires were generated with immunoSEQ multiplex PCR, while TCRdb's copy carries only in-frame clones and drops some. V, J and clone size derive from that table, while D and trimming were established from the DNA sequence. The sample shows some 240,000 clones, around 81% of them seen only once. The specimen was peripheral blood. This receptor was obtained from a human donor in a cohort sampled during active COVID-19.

The CDR3 DNA follows: TGTGCCAGCAGGTTGGTTTGGGGGGACACTGAAGCTTTCTTT. As protein: CASRLVWGDTEAFF. The chain uses TRBV27 and TRBJ1-1; possibly TRBD1 for D (5 bases). This CDR3 is built from 14 residues. V shed 6 bases and J shed 3 bases, with 14 bases lying between them. Germline V gene lookup returns CDR1 MNHEY and CDR2 SMNVEV (reference sequence).